The clone carrying this T cell receptor beta chain showed up just once. The antigen is undetermined. Before sequencing took place, the ViraFEST assay used viral peptide pools to expand antigen-specific CD4+ T cells. Culture lasted under 13 days before CD4+ T cell isolation. Vaccinees lacked prior SARS-CoV-2 infection and tested negative for nucleocapsid antibodies. Each culture had half its medium swapped for IL-2 medium on days 3 and 7. The length of the CDR3 is 16 residues. Trimming removed 0 bases at V and 4 bases at J, with 13 bases between. Germline V gives CDR1 SGHRS, CDR2 YFSETQ. The data were obtained in a study of vaccination effects on CD4 cells after COVID-19. About the research overall: Of the BNT162b2 and mRNA-1273 vaccines, participants received two doses of one or the other.

Method: immunoSEQ multiplex PCR; TCRdb's copy keeps in-frame clones and lacks some. The table records about 63,000 clones, approximately 75% of them present only once. Notes on the study in general: Nearly all vaccine-induced clones in healthy recipients recognized only SARS-CoV-2. Marked clonal contraction of both clone types appeared late after vaccination.

The chain recombines TRBV5-1 with TRBJ1-4; D may be TRBD1 (6 bases). This clonotype was obtained from a human donor who received a COVID-19 vaccine. The specimen comprised CD4+ T cells from PBMCs cultured with HCoV-OC43 spike peptides, sampled before COVID-19 vaccination. Subset here: HCoV-OC43 spike overlapping peptide pool stimulation. The CDR3 DNA is TGCGCCAGCAGCTTGGTTGGGGGGCCGGATAATGAAAAACTGTTTTTT. This gives the protein CASSLVGGPDNEKLFF.